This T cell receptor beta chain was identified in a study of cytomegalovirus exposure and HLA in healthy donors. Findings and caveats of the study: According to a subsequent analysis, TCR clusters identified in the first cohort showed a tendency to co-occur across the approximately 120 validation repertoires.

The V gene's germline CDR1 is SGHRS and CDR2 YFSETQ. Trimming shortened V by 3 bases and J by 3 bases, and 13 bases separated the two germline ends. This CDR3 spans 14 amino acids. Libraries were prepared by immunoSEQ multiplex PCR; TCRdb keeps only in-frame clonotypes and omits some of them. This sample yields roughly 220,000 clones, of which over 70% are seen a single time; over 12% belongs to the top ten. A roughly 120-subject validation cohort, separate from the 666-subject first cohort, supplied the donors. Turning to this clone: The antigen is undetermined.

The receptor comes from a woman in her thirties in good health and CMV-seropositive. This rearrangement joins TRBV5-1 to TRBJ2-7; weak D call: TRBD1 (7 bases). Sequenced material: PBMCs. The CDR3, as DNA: TGCGCCAGCAGCTACGGACAGGAGGGCTACGAGCAGTACTTC. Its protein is CASSYGQEGYEQYF.